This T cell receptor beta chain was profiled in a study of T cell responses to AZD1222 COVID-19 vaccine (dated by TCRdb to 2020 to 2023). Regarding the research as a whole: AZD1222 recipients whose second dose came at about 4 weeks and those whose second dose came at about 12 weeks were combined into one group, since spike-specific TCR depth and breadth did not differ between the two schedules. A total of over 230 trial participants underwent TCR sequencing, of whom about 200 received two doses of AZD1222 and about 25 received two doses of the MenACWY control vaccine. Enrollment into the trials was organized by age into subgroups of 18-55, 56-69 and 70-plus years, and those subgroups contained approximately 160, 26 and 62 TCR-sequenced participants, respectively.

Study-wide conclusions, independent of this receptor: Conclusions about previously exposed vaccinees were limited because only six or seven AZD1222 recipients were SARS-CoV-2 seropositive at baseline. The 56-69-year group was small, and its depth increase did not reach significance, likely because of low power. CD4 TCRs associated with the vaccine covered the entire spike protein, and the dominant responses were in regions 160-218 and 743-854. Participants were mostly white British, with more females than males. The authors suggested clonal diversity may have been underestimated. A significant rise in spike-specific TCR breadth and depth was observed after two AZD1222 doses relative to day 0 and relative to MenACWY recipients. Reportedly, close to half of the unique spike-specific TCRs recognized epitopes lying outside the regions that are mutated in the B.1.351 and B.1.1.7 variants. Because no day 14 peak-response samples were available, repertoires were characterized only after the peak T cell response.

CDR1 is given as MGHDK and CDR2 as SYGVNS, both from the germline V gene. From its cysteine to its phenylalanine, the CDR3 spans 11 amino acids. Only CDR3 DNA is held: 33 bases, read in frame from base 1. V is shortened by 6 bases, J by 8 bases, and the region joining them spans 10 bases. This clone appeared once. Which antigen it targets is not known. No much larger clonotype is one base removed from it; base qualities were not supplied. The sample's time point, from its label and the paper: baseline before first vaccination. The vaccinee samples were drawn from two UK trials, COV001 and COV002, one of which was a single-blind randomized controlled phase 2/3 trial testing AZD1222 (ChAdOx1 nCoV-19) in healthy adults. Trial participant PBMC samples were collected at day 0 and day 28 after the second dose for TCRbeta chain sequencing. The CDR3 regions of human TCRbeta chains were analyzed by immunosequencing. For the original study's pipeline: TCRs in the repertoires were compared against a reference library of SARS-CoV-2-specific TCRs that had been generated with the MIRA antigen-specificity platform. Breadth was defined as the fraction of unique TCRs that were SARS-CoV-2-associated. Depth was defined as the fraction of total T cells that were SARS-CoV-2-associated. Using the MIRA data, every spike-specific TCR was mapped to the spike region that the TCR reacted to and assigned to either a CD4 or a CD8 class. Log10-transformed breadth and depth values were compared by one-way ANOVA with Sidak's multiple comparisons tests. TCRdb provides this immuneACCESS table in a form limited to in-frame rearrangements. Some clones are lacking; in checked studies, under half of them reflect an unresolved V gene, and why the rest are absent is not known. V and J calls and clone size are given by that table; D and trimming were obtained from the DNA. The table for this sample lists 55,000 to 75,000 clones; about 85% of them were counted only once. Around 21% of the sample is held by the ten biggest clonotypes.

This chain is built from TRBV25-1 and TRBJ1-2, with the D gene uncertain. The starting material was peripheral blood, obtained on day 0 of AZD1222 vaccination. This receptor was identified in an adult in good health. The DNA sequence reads TGTGCCAGCAGCGTAGAATTGGGCTACACCTTC. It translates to CASSVELGYTF.